Below are 25 T cell receptor beta chains sequenced from a single sample in a study of blood T cell repertoires in COVID-19. The protocol was immunoSEQ multiplex PCR, while the TCRdb copy is restricted to in-frame clones and leaves out a portion. Found here are roughly 150,000 clones, about 80% of them singletons; the top ten hold approximately 10%. The sequenced sample was peripheral blood. The receptors originated from a man in his 70s with active or convalescent COVID-19.

The chain combines TRBV6-2 or TRBV6-3 with TRBJ1-3; tentative D call: TRBD1 (5 bases). The V end was cut by 6 bases, the J end by 2 bases, with 14 bases between. The CDR3 length is 15 residues. Germline CDR1 MNHEY, CDR2 SVGEGT. The CDR3 region has the DNA TGTGCCAGCAGCAACCAGGGACTCGCTGGAAACACCATATATTTT. This codes for CASSNQGLAGNTIYF.

This clone was seen only once. The J gene is TRBJ2-5, the V gene TRBV24-1; D is possibly TRBD1 (6 bases). There are 15 residues in the CDR3. Trimming pared 5 bases from V and 3 bases from J, leaving 15 bases between. CDR1 and CDR2 from the germline V gene are KGHDR and SFDVKD. The CDR3 spells CATSVQGAEKETQYF. The CDR3 bases are TGTGCCACCAGTGTACAGGGCGCCGAAAAAGAGACCCAGTACTTC.

The table lists this clone with a count of one. V usage is TRBV5-1 and J usage is TRBJ2-5, with D uncertain. V shed 2 bases and J shed 2 bases, with 16 bases lying between them. The CDR3 has 16 residues. CDR1 and CDR2 (germline): SGHRS, YFSETQ. The CDR3 loop is CASSFARGVLQETQYF. The CDR3 DNA follows: TGCGCCAGCAGCTTCGCTCGCGGCGTGCTACAAGAGACCCAGTACTTC. Combining the CDR3 with reference TRBV5-1 and TRBJ2-5 gives the whole variable domain KAGVTQTPRYLIKTRGQQVTLSCSPISGHRSVSWYQQTPGQGLQFLFEYFSETQRNKGNFPGRFSGRQFSNSRSEMNVSTLELGDSALYLCASSFARGVLQETQYFGPGTRLLVL.

The rearrangement uses TRBV7-2 and TRBJ2-1; D unclear. This CDR3 spans 13 amino acids. V lost 3 bases to trimming and J lost 3 bases, with 6 bases between them. Germline values: CDR1 SGHTA, CDR2 FQGNSA. CDR3 sequence reads: CASSFYSYNEQFF. CDR3 DNA sequence: TGTGCCAGCAGCTTCTACAGCTACAATGAGCAGTTCTTC. Using reference TRBV7-2 and TRBJ2-1 for the parts outside the CDR3, the full variable domain is GAGVSQSPSNKVTEKGKDVELRCDPISGHTALYWYRQSLGQGLEFLIYFQGNSAPDKSGLPSDRFSAERTGGSVSTLTIQRTQQEDSAVYLCASSFYSYNEQFFGPGTRLTVL.

This sequence joins TRBV12-3 or TRBV12-4 and TRBJ2-5; no clear D gene. The V end lost 6 bases, the J end lost 1 base, and 9 bases lay between the germline ends. CDR3 length: 13 residues. Written as DNA, the CDR3 is TGTGCCAGCAGCCCCACGGTCCAAGAGACCCAGTACTTC. Its protein is CASSPTVQETQYF.

J is TRBJ2-3 and V is TRBV5-4; D possibly corresponds to TRBD1 (6 bases). The V and J ends lost 5 bases and 0 bases respectively, with 16 bases between them. The length of the CDR3 is 16 residues. Germline-derived CDR1 and CDR2 are SGHNT and YYREEE (reference sequence). The CDR3 is CASRRGQISSTDTQYF. CDR3 DNA sequence: TGTGCCAGCAGACGAGGACAGATTTCTAGCACAGATACGCAGTATTTT.

This clone was detected once. The chain combines TRBV9 with TRBJ2-3; TRBD2 agrees at 12 bases. CDR1 is SGDLS, CDR2 YYNGEE, per germline. The CDR3 spans 18 residues. V was pared by 5 bases and J by 1 base, with 11 bases of the junction left unmatched. CDR3 sequence: CASSGLAGKGGRTDTQYF. The CDR3 DNA reads as TGTGCCAGCAGTGGACTAGCGGGGAAAGGCGGACGCACAGATACGCAGTATTTT.

The CDR3 DNA reads as TGTGCCAGCAGCCAGGGACAGGTCTCCTACGAGCAGTACTTC. Protein: CASSQGQVSYEQYF. This chain joins TRBV3-1 (or the pseudogene TRBV3-2) and TRBJ2-7; TRBD1 agrees at 8 bases. Germline lookup yields CDR1 LGHDT and CDR2 YNNKEL (reference sequence). CDR3 length equals 14 residues. With V trimmed by 3 bases and J by 0 bases, 1 base remained unmatched.

The chain joins TRBV18 to TRBJ2-4; TRBD1 aligns across 7 bases. Germline lookup yields CDR1 KGHSH and CDR2 LQKENI. V dropped 4 bases and J dropped 0; count of bases not matched to a gene: 6. The CDR3 length is 16 residues. For the CDR3, the DNA is TGTGCCAGCTCACGGGACAGAGCCTTAGCCAAAAACATTCAGTACTTC. Translated: CASSRDRALAKNIQYF.

The chain recombines TRBV5-1 with TRBJ2-1; D possibly corresponds to TRBD2 (6 bases). V shed 4 bases and J shed 10 bases, with 15 bases lying between them. The CDR3 length is 13 residues. Germline lookup yields CDR1 SGHRS and CDR2 YFSETQ. CDR3 in amino acids: CASSAGNPGEQFF. The CDR3 bases are TGCGCCAGCAGCGCGGGGAACCCAGGAGAGCAGTTCTTC.

The gene calls are TRBV6-2 or TRBV6-3 and TRBJ1-1; 8 nucleotides align to TRBD1. The germline CDR1 and CDR2 sequences are MNHEY and SVGEGT. Trimming removed 5 bases from V and 0 bases from J; junction bases left unmatched: 11. The CDR3 runs 17 residues. For the CDR3, the DNA is TGTGCCAGCAGTACTCGACAGGGGTCCCGCATGAACACTGAAGCTTTCTTT. It specifies CASSTRQGSRMNTEAFF.

The genes are TRBV18 and TRBJ2-1; 7 bases are shared with TRBD1. V lost 3 bases to trimming and J lost 4 bases; unmatched junction nucleotides: 3. This CDR3 is 14 amino acids long. The germline gives CDR1 KGHSH, CDR2 LQKENI. DNA of the CDR3: TGTGCCAGCTCACCCGACAGGGCGTACAATGAGCAGTTCTTC. This gives the protein CASSPDRAYNEQFF.

The chain carries TRBV19 and TRBJ2-2; TRBD1 might be the D (6 bases). Trimming pared 3 bases from V and 0 bases from J, leaving 17 bases between. The germline V gene encodes CDR1 LNHDA and CDR2 SQIVND (reference sequence). The CDR3 extends over 18 amino acids. In DNA form, the CDR3 reads TGTGCCAGTAGTATGGTGGACAGCCAAGGGGCGAACACCGGGGAGCTGTTTTTT. It specifies CASSMVDSQGANTGELFF.

V gene TRBV19 combines with J gene TRBJ1-6, with D uncertain. CDR1 is LNHDA and CDR2 is SQIVND in the germline V gene (reference sequence). Trimming shortened V by 5 bases and J by 6 bases, and 14 bases separated the two germline ends. The CDR3 totals 15 residues. The CDR3 here is CASSFLATINSPLHF. DNA of the CDR3: TGTGCCAGTAGTTTTCTGGCAACGATTAATTCACCCCTCCACTTT.

The gene calls are TRBV27 and TRBJ1-2, with D possibly being TRBD1 (6 bases). V dropped 5 bases and J dropped 4 bases, with 23 bases sitting between them. The CDR3 is made up of 17 amino acids. Germline V gene sequence: CDR1 MNHEY, CDR2 SMNVEV (reference sequence). In DNA form, the CDR3 reads TGTGCCAGCAGTCGACAAAAGACAGGCGGCCCGAGCTATGGCTACACCTTC. Amino acid sequence: CASSRQKTGGPSYGYTF.

The chain recombines TRBV15 with TRBJ1-2; no clear D. In germline, CDR1 is LNHNV, CDR2 YYDKDF (reference sequence). V lost 2 bases and J lost 4, with 8 bases in between. This CDR3 spans 13 amino acids. CDR3 loop: CATSRSHSYGYTF. CDR3 sequence (DNA): TGTGCCACCAGCAGATCCCACAGCTATGGCTACACCTTC.

The rearrangement links TRBV28 to TRBJ1-4; the D gene is possibly TRBD1 (5 bases). The length of the CDR3 is 13 residues. Trimming left V 11 bases short and J 4 bases short, with 14 bases between. Germline V gene data show CDR1 as MDHEN and CDR2 as SYDVKM. CDR3 sequence: CAGRGTGNEKLFF. The CDR3 nucleotides are TGTGCCGGTCGGGGGACGGGTAATGAAAAACTGTTTTTT.

The V and J genes are TRBV24-1 and TRBJ2-3; TRBD2 aligns across 8 bases. The ends lost 10 bases at V and 3 bases at J; junction bases unmatched: 11. Germline lookup yields CDR1 KGHDR and CDR2 SFDVKD. The CDR3 loop spans 15 amino acids. The CDR3 region is CATGTSGGGTDTQYF. CDR3 nucleotide sequence: TGTGCCACGGGTACTAGCGGAGGGGGAACAGATACGCAGTATTTT.

V is TRBV6-6 and J is TRBJ1-2, with D perhaps TRBD1 (5 bases). V lost 6 bases and J 5 bases, leaving 19 bases between the germline ends. The CDR3 has 15 residues. CDR1 and CDR2 from the germline V gene are MNHNY and SVGAGI (reference sequence). CDR3 sequence reads: CASSNPKQAEYGYTF. CDR3 sequence (DNA): TGTGCCAGCAGCAACCCGAAACAGGCGGAGTATGGCTACACCTTC.

The CDR3 loop is CASSFGLAGGGDTQYF. The CDR3 region has the DNA TGTGCCAGCAGCTTTGGGCTAGCGGGGGGTGGTGATACGCAGTATTTT. The chain employs TRBV7-2 and TRBJ2-3, with 11 bases matching TRBD2. There are 16 residues in the CDR3. V lost 3 bases and J lost 6; bases outside the gene matches: 8. Looked up from germline, CDR1 is SGHTA and CDR2 is FQGNSA.

V and J are TRBV5-1 and TRBJ1-2, with D possibly matching TRBD1 (5 bases). V was shortened by 0 bases and J by 7 bases, with 19 bases between the two germline ends. The germline gives CDR1 SGHRS, CDR2 YFSETQ. The CDR3 contains 16 residues. The CDR3 nucleotides are TGCGCCAGCAGCTTGGGTTTGGCAGGGTTGGCTAGTGGCTACACCTTC. Protein product: CASSLGLAGLASGYTF.

The chain is built from TRBV7-2 and TRBJ1-5; 8 bases align to TRBD1. V lost 5 bases, J lost 2 bases, and 2 bases stayed unmatched. Germline V CDR1 and CDR2: SGHTA, FQGNSA. This CDR3 is built from 14 residues. CDR3 sequence: CASSMTGGNQPQHF. The DNA for the CDR3 is TGTGCCAGCAGCATGACAGGGGGCAATCAGCCCCAGCATTTT.

The chain combines TRBV4-1 with TRBJ2-2; 9 nucleotides line up with TRBD2. The junction had 5 bases not matched to a gene; V was cut back by 1 base and J by 5 bases. The germline gives CDR1 MGHRA, CDR2 YSYEKL. The CDR3 is 16 amino acids. The CDR3 is CASSQVGLAGTGELFF. The CDR3 bases are TGCGCCAGCAGCCAAGTAGGGCTAGCGGGAACCGGGGAGCTGTTTTTT.

This sequence joins TRBV7-8 and TRBJ1-5; 7 positions match TRBD1. After removal of 2 bases from V and 3 bases from J, the junction contained 7 bases not matched to a gene. Germline V lookup: CDR1 SGHVS, CDR2 FQNEAQ. This CDR3 region has 16 residues. The CDR3 sequence: CASSLRQGLDNQPQHF. CDR3 DNA: TGTGCCAGCAGCTTACGACAGGGTTTGGACAATCAGCCCCAGCATTTT.

This clone was observed at least ten times. The V and J genes are TRBV28 and TRBJ2-7; D possibly corresponds to TRBD2 (5 bases). The germline CDR1 and CDR2 sequences are MDHEN and SYDVKM. Trimming removed 2 bases at V and 0 bases at J, with 17 bases between. This CDR3 comprises 17 residues. The chain's CDR3 is CASSLVGSWQYSYEQYF. The CDR3 DNA follows: TGTGCCAGCAGTTTAGTTGGGAGCTGGCAGTACTCCTACGAGCAGTACTTC.